Listed below are T cell receptor beta chains from one sample, sequenced in a study of shared clonotypes between healthy human individuals. Only in-frame clones appear in the TCRdb table, and some are missing; sequencing was by immunoSEQ multiplex PCR. The repertoire holds 550,000 to 800,000 clones, with 90% as singletons. What was sequenced was memory CD8+ T cells from PBMCs. Receptors were obtained from a man between 18 and 29 years old in good health. Some clones in this sample may be carry-over from other donors' samples. CDR3s leave out the opening cysteine and the closing phenylalanine or tryptophan. Each record gives: V gene, CDR3 protein.

TRBV27 | ASSFARNTEAF
TRBV9 | ASSAGLAGEYEQF
TRBV27 | ASATDRGYEQY
TRBV19 | ASTYLPGQGELNTEAF
TRBV7-9 | ASSLWDSSYEQY
TRBV12-5 | ASGSETSGRALLLSYNEQF
TRBV2 | ASSDLRLAGGETQY
TRBV5-6 | ASTQEVGNEQF
TRBV10-3 | AISESGQPWGTDTQY
TRBV14 | ASSTGTPTYNEQF
TRBV9 | ASSPSGTSSDTQY
TRBV30 | AWSEGTGGSGNTIY
TRBV9 | ASSYSWGMEDTEAF
TRBV13 | ASGGNMNTEAF
TRBV4-1 | ASSQESVFYNEQF
TRBV7-2 | ASSSPTGMLFGYT
TRBV7-2 | ASRYSGDYNEQF
TRBV7-6 | ASSLGLANEQY
TRBV30 | AWSVGAGEDGYT
TRBV7-9 | ASSSYRGGGKNIQY
TRBV29-1 | SVDPGYT
TRBV6-5 | ASSYTREGEQF
TRBV7-9 | ASSSGLSGLQH
TRBV7-3 | ASSLDSGRAACEQY
TRBV5-5 | ASSPPRDRVSTGELF
TRBV9 | ASSVVAAPRPSNEQF
TRBV14 | ASSQEYRDYEQY
TRBV30 | AWSLKSAGQGNEQF
TRBV14 | ASSQDRSNYGYT
TRBV4-3 | ASSQDLRGANYGYT
TRBV6-5 | ASSYERTWADTQY
TRBV9 | ASSEHNEQF
TRBV10-3 | AISESFREGLGTQY
TRBV28 | ASSSGTGQGTYGYT